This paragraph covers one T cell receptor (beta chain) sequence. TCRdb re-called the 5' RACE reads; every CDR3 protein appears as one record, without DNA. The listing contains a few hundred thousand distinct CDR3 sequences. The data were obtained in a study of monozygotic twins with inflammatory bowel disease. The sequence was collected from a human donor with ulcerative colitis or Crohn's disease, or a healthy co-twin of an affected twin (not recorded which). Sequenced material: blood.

The CDR3 spells CASSLSGGGTADTQYF. The chain uses TRBV7-2 and TRBJ2-3; TCRdb lists TRBD1, though no DNA is available to test this call. The germline gives CDR1 SGHTA, CDR2 FQGNSA. The CDR3 covers 16 residues.